The 29 T cell receptor beta chains reported below all come from one sample, sequenced in a study of spatial heterogeneity in lung cancer. TCRdb reprocessed the 5' RACE reads via MiXCR and lists one record per CDR3 protein. The data contain more than 7,500 distinct CDR3 sequences, about 5% of them seen just once; the ten biggest clones take up over 25%. As to time point: sample taken at primary tumor resection. The sequenced sample was PBMCs, obtained at surgery. The receptors shown here come from a male donor with early-stage non-small cell lung cancer.

This clonotype has more than one count but fewer than ten. V is TRBV5-6 and J is TRBJ2-1, with 7 bases that match TRBD2. Trimming at V came to 3 bases and at J to 0 bases, leaving 9 bases not matched to a gene. Germline CDR1 reads SGHDT; CDR2 reads YYEEEE. The CDR3 totals 17 residues. CDR3 amino acids: CASSSYVRGGSYNEQFF. The CDR3 region has the DNA TGTGCCAGCAGCTCGTACGTTCGCGGGGGCTCCTACAATGAGCAGTTCTTC.

This clonotype was detected many times. The chain combines TRBV7-2 with TRBJ2-7, with D perhaps TRBD2 (6 bases). CDR1 SGHTA and CDR2 FQGNSA come from the germline V gene. The CDR3 runs to 13 residues. Deletions cut 0 bases from V and 3 bases from J, with 6 bases between. The CDR3 reads CASSLAGGYEQYF. CDR3 DNA sequence: TGTGCCAGCAGCTTAGCCGGGGGCTACGAGCAGTACTTC.

This clonotype was picked up many times. The V and J genes are TRBV7-2 and TRBJ2-2; D is possibly TRBD1 or TRBD2 (6 bases each). The CDR3 has 15 residues. Germline CDR1 reads SGHTA; CDR2 reads FQGNSA. V lost 5 bases and J lost 7, with 17 bases in between. CDR3 nucleotide sequence: TGTGCCAGCAGCCTCCGGGGGCCCGGTGGCGGGGAGCTGTTTTTT. Its protein product is CASSLRGPGGGELFF.

This clonotype was seen at least ten times. V gene TRBV24-1 combines with J gene TRBJ2-1, with D possibly being TRBD1 (5 bases). The length of the CDR3 is 16 residues. Trimming removed 7 bases from V and 0 bases from J, with 15 bases in between. Germline loops: CDR1 KGHDR, CDR2 SFDVKD. The CDR3 nucleotides read TGTGCCACCAGCCCCGCGCAGGGAAGCTCCTACAATGAGCAGTTCTTC. As protein: CATSPAQGSSYNEQFF.

Many counts were recorded for this clonotype. The rearrangement links TRBV10-3 to TRBJ1-2; 9 bases map to TRBD1. Trimming took 4 bases from V and 7 from J; bases not matched to a gene: 10. This CDR3 is built from 15 residues. From germline, CDR1 is ENHRY and CDR2 SYGVKD. The CDR3 DNA is TGTGCCATCAGTGGGACAGGGGCCCTGGTCGGTGGCTACACCTTC. Its protein product is CAISGTGALVGGYTF.

By share, this clonotype counts as medium-sized. CDR3 nucleotides: TGTGCCAGCAGCCTGGGGACAGGGTCCTACGAGCAGTACTTC. Its translation is CASSLGTGSYEQYF. The chain is built from TRBV7-6 and TRBJ2-7; TRBD1 aligns across 9 bases. This CDR3 comprises 14 residues. From germline, CDR1 is SGHVS and CDR2 FNYEAQ. With V trimmed by 5 bases and J by 1 base, 3 bases remained unmatched.

This clonotype is medium-sized. V and J are TRBV5-6 and TRBJ2-5, with D perhaps TRBD2 (5 bases). CDR1 is SGHDT, CDR2 YYEEEE, per germline. Trimming removed 0 bases at V and 9 bases at J, with 6 bases between. CDR3 length equals 11 residues. The CDR3 sequence is CASSLGESQYF. CDR3 DNA sequence: TGTGCCAGCAGCTTGGGGGAGTCCCAGTACTTC.

This clonotype came up many times. The CDR3 DNA follows: TGCAGTGCTAGAGATGGGACCGTAAACACTGAAGCTTTCTTT. This sequence encodes CSARDGTVNTEAFF. The V call is TRBV20-1, the J call TRBJ1-1; D is perhaps TRBD1 (5 bases). The V gene lost 0 bases and the J gene lost 2 bases, with 10 bases spanning the gap. This CDR3 has 14 residues. The germline gives CDR1 DFQATT, CDR2 SNEGSKA (reference sequence).

In this sample, this clonotype is medium-sized. CDR3 amino acids: CASRAPQGLNTEAFF. For the CDR3, the DNA is TGTGCCAGCAGAGCACCACAGGGGCTGAACACTGAAGCTTTCTTT. This rearrangement joins TRBV2 to TRBJ1-1; 7 bases line up with TRBD1. Germline CDR1 SNHLY, CDR2 FYNNEI. This CDR3 is built from 15 residues. Trimming at V came to 6 bases and at J to 0 bases, leaving 7 bases not matched to a gene. The full variable domain, rest sourced from reference TRBV2 and TRBJ1-1, is EPEVTQTPSHQVTQMGQEVILRCVPISNHLYFYWYRQILGQKVEFLVSFYNNEISEKSEIFDDQFSVERPDGSNFTLKIRSTKLEDSAMYFCASRAPQGLNTEAFFGQGTRLTVV.

This clonotype was counted ten times or more. V is TRBV7-9 and J is TRBJ2-2; D gene unclear. CDR3 length equals 14 residues. V dropped 6 bases and J dropped 6 bases, with 14 bases sitting between them. Germline V gives CDR1 SEHNR, CDR2 FQNEAQ (reference sequence). CDR3 sequence reads: CASSPGPFAGELFF. The CDR3 region has the DNA TGTGCCAGCAGTCCCGGACCGTTTGCCGGGGAGCTGTTTTTT.

About this clonotype: Compared with germline, one end of the junction differs, possibly owing to a read error. This sequence joins TRBV7-7 and TRBJ1-6, with 8 bases matching TRBD1. The CDR3 consists of 16 residues. The germline gives CDR1 SSHAT, CDR2 FNYEAQ (reference sequence). CDR3: CASSFGTGPYNSPLHF. CDR3 nucleotides: TGTGCTAGCAGCTTTGGGACAGGTCCCTATAATTCACCCCTCCACTTT.

In its sample, this clonotype was seen many times. The V gene is TRBV20-1, the J gene TRBJ1-5, with 8 positions matching TRBD1. Germline-derived CDR1 and CDR2 are DFQATT and SNEGSKA (reference sequence). V gave up 3 bases and J gave up 4 bases; unmatched junction bases: 5. The CDR3 extends over 14 amino acids. The CDR3 DNA is TGCAGTGCTAGGCGGACAGGGTTTAATCAGCCCCAGCATTTT. Translation gives CSARRTGFNQPQHF.

This clonotype has ten or more counts. This rearrangement joins TRBV25-1 to TRBJ1-1; no clear D gene. This CDR3 has 12 amino acids. Trimming cost V 1 base and J 7 bases, with 7 bases left between them. CDR1 MGHDK and CDR2 SYGVNS come from the germline V gene. The CDR3 protein is CASSEWENEAFF. CDR3 coding DNA: TGTGCCAGCAGTGAATGGGAGAATGAAGCTTTCTTT.

In this sample, this clonotype is medium-sized. The chain has TRBV29-1 and TRBJ1-4; TRBD1 agrees at 8 bases. The CDR3 extends over 15 amino acids. Germline CDR1 and CDR2: SQVTM and ANQGSEA. Trimming at V came to 6 bases and at J to 3 bases, leaving 9 bases not matched to a gene. CDR3 residues: CSVQRQGSPNEKLFF. DNA of the CDR3: TGCAGCGTCCAGAGACAGGGGTCGCCTAATGAAAAACTGTTTTTT.

The sample holds many counts of this clonotype. This chain joins TRBV27 and TRBJ2-7; 9 bases are shared with TRBD2. The CDR3 consists of 14 residues. The germline gives CDR1 MNHEY, CDR2 SMNVEV (reference sequence). Losses at the gene ends were 4 bases for V and 2 bases for J; bases not matched to a gene: 3. As DNA, the CDR3 is TGTGCCAGCAGTTATTCTAGCGGGGCCTACGAGCAGTACTTC. It yields the protein CASSYSSGAYEQYF.

This clonotype appeared many times. The V call is TRBV6-5, the J call TRBJ1-1; D is perhaps TRBD1 (6 bases). The CDR3 runs to 14 residues. Germline V lookup: CDR1 MNHEY, CDR2 SVGAGI. The V gene lost 6 bases and the J gene lost 6 bases, with 17 bases spanning the gap. This chain's CDR3 is CASSLKGGKAEAFF. CDR3 in DNA: TGTGCCAGCAGCCTTAAGGGGGGTAAGGCTGAAGCTTTCTTT.

A few counts support this clonotype. The chain uses TRBV5-5 and TRBJ2-3; 9 bases agree with TRBD2. Germline V lookup: CDR1 SGHKS, CDR2 YYEKEE (reference sequence). V was pared by 2 bases and J by 4 bases, with 11 bases of the junction left unmatched. The CDR3 spans 17 residues. CDR3 sequence reads: CASSFDRQRGDPDTQYF. Written as DNA, the CDR3 is TGTGCCAGCAGCTTCGACCGCCAGCGGGGGGATCCAGATACGCAGTATTTT.

This clonotype was observed a few times. The chain links TRBV5-6 to TRBJ2-1, with TRBD1 as a possible D gene (5 bases). The CDR3 is 18 amino acids. CDR1 is SGHDT, CDR2 YYEEEE, per germline. The ends were cut back, 4 bases at V and 5 bases at J, with 25 bases in the middle. The CDR3 loop is CASSDYWTSSRRDNEQFF. The CDR3 coding sequence is TGTGCCAGCAGCGATTACTGGACAAGTTCCCGCCGGGACAATGAGCAGTTCTTC. Combining the CDR3 with reference TRBV5-6 and TRBJ2-1 gives the whole variable domain DAGVTQSPTHLIKTRGQQVTLRCSPKSGHDTVSWYQQALGQGPQFIFQYYEEEERQRGNFPDRFSGHQFPNYSSELNVNALLLGDSALYLCASSDYWTSSRRDNEQFFGPGTRLTVL.

This clonotype was picked up a small number of times. The chain uses TRBV6-6 and TRBJ2-3; perhaps TRBD2 as D (6 bases). V was trimmed by 4 bases and J by 4 bases, leaving 9 bases between them. This CDR3 is 13 amino acids long. Germline assignment: CDR1 MNHNY and CDR2 SVGAGI (reference sequence). The CDR3 loop reads CASSFSGADTQYF. In nucleotides, the CDR3 is TGTGCCAGCAGTTTTTCGGGGGCAGATACGCAGTATTTT.

This clonotype is classed as medium-sized. V and J are TRBV7-9 and TRBJ2-1; either TRBD1 or TRBD2 may supply D (6 bases each). V shed 1 base and J shed 0 bases, with 7 bases lying between them. This CDR3 comprises 15 residues. CDR1 and CDR2 from the germline V gene are SEHNR and FQNEAQ (reference sequence). Here the CDR3 DNA reads TGTGCCAGCAGCTTAGGGGGGGCCTCCTACAATGAGCAGTTCTTC. This gives the protein CASSLGGASYNEQFF.

The table lists this clonotype with many counts. This rearrangement joins TRBV5-5 to TRBJ2-3, with 10 bases fitting TRBD2. With 1 base clipped from V and 6 bases from J, the junction kept 5 bases outside the gene matches. Germline V gene data show CDR1 as SGHKS and CDR2 as YYEKEE (reference sequence). This CDR3 is built from 15 residues. The chain's CDR3 is CASSLTSGASDTQYF. CDR3 coding DNA: TGTGCCAGCAGCTTGACTAGCGGGGCGAGTGATACGCAGTATTTT.

Many counts were recorded for this clonotype. The V gene is TRBV12-3 or TRBV12-4, the J gene TRBJ2-2, with unresolved D. The CDR3 spans 13 residues. Trimming took off 7 bases at V and 0 bases at J, with 6 bases between the two ends. The CDR3 here is CASTSPNTGELFF. The DNA of the CDR3 is TGTGCCAGCACCTCTCCGAACACCGGGGAGCTGTTTTTT.

This clonotype was picked up many times. This sequence joins TRBV18 and TRBJ2-3; TRBD1 matches at 7 bases. CDR1 and CDR2 from the germline V gene are KGHSH and LQKENI. After removal of 5 bases from V and 1 base from J, the junction contained 6 bases not matched to a gene. The CDR3 totals 15 residues. The CDR3 nucleotides read TGTGCCAGCTCAGCGACAGGGTATCGCACAGATACGCAGTATTTT. It is translated as CASSATGYRTDTQYF.

This clonotype has a count of ten or more. The genes are TRBV23-1 and TRBJ2-3; the D gene is possibly TRBD1 (5 bases). TRBV23-1 has ORF status, its function being uncertain. Between the trimmed V and J ends, which lost 0 bases and 5 bases, there was a span of 12 bases. CDR3 length equals 15 residues. CDR3 sequence: CASSQSGQILDTQYF. DNA for the CDR3: TGCGCCAGCAGTCAATCGGGGCAGATCTTAGATACGCAGTATTTT.

The chain carries TRBV19 and TRBJ2-1, with a weak D call TRBD1 (6 bases). Germline loops: CDR1 LNHDA, CDR2 SQIVND (reference sequence). The CDR3 totals 14 residues. V lost 7 bases to trimming and J lost 6 bases, with 16 bases between them. The CDR3: CASNPGTDSNEQFF. The CDR3 nucleotides are TGTGCCAGTAATCCTGGGACGGACAGCAATGAGCAGTTCTTC.

This clonotype was found a few times. The chain combines TRBV11-2 with TRBJ2-1, with a possible D match to TRBD2 (5 bases). Germline CDR1 is SGHAT and CDR2 is FQNNGV. CDR3 size: 13 residues. Trimming cost V 6 bases and J 12 bases, with 18 bases left between them. CDR3 in amino acids: CASRLGWTSPQFF. The DNA for the CDR3 is TGTGCCAGCAGGCTTGGGTGGACTTCCCCGCAGTTCTTC.

This clonotype was seen ten or more times. The genes are TRBV7-6 and TRBJ1-1, with 9 bases identical to TRBD1. Germline V gene lookup returns CDR1 SGHVS and CDR2 FNYEAQ. V lost 5 bases to trimming and J lost 2 bases; unmatched junction nucleotides: 6. The CDR3 spans 15 residues. The DNA for the CDR3 is TGTGCCAGCAGCCCTGGGACAGGGATTAACACTGAAGCTTTCTTT. It encodes CASSPGTGINTEAFF.

This clonotype was recorded many times. This chain uses TRBV20-1 with TRBJ2-6; the D is unclear. The CDR3 loop spans 11 amino acids. V lost 6 bases and J lost 5, with 5 bases in between. Germline V gene sequence: CDR1 DFQATT, CDR2 SNEGSKA (reference sequence). The CDR3: CSAGRANVLTF. DNA for the CDR3: TGCAGTGCGGGCAGGGCCAACGTCCTGACTTTC.

J is TRBJ1-1 and V is TRBV7-2; weak D call: TRBD1 (5 bases). Looked up from germline, CDR1 is SGHTA and CDR2 is FQGNSA. This CDR3 region has 16 residues. Trimming removed 5 bases from V and 3 bases from J, with 19 bases in between. CDR3 amino acids: CASSLTQGGVDTEAFF. The DNA of the CDR3 is TGTGCCAGCAGCCTTACCCAGGGCGGGGTTGACACTGAAGCTTTCTTT.